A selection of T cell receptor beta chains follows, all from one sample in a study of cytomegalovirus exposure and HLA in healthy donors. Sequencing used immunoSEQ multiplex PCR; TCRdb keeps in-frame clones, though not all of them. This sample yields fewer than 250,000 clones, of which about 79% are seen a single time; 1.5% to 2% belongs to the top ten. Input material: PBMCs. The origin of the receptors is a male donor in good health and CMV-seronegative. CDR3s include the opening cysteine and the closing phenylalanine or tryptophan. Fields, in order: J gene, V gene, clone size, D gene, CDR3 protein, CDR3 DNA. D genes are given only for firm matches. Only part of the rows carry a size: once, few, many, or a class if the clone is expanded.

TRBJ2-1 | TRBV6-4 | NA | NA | CASSENGFNEQFF | TGTGCCAGCAGTGAGAACGGGTTCAATGAGCAGTTCTTC
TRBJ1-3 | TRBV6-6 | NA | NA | CASSYIPGLTGNTIYF | TGTGCCAGCAGTTACATTCCCGGACTAACTGGAAACACCATATATTTT
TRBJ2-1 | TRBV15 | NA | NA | CATSRRQLSSYNEQFF | TGTGCCACCAGCCGCCGACAGTTGAGCTCCTACAATGAGCAGTTCTTC
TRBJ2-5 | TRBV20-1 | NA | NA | CSRQGGETQYF | TGCAGTCGCCAGGGTGGGGAGACCCAGTACTTC
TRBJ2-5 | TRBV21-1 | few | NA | CASSKADRGGVQETQYF | TGTGCCAGCAGCAAAGCGGATCGAGGGGGTGTACAAGAGACCCAGTACTTC
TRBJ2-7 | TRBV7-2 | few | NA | CASSLGRQEQYF | TGTGCCAGCAGCTTAGGGAGGCAGGAGCAGTACTTC
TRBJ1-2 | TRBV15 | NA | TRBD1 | CATSENRGYGYTF | TGTGCCACCAGCGAGAACAGGGGATATGGCTACACCTTC
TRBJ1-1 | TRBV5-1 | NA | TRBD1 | CASTRDRGRTEAFF | TGCGCCAGCACCAGGGACAGGGGAAGGACTGAAGCTTTCTTT
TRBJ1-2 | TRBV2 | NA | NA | CASSEGAPGEGNYGYTF | TGTGCCAGCAGTGAAGGAGCCCCAGGGGAGGGTAACTATGGCTACACCTTC
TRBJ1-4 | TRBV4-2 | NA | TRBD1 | CASSQAPGTGGTVLFF | TGTGCCAGCAGCCAAGCCCCCGGGACAGGGGGAACGGTACTGTTTTTT
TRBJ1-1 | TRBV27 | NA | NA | CASSLMGGVTEAFF | TGTGCCAGCAGTTTAATGGGTGGAGTCACTGAAGCTTTCTTT
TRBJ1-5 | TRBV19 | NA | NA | CAIQGTVNQPQHF | TGTGCCATCCAGGGAACGGTCAATCAGCCCCAGCATTTT
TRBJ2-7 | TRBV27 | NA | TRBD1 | CASSRDRAQQYF | TGTGCCAGCAGTAGAGACAGGGCCCAGCAGTACTTC
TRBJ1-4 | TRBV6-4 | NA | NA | CASSGLGLKNEKLFF | TGTGCCAGCAGTGGACTGGGGCTGAAGAATGAAAAACTGTTTTTT
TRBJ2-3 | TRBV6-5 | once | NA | CASRTSTDTQYF | TGTGCCAGCCGGACTAGCACAGATACGCAGTATTTT
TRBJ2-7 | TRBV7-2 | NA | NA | CASSLASGSEQYF | TGTGCCAGCAGCTTAGCCTCCGGGAGCGAGCAGTACTTC
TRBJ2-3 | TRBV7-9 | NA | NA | CASSLTVGGAGDTQYF | TGTGCCAGCAGCTTAACCGTCGGAGGGGCGGGGGATACGCAGTATTTT
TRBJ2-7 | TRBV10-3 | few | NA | CAISSSYEQYF | TGTGCCATCAGCTCCAGCTACGAGCAGTACTTC
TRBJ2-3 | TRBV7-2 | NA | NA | CASSPGWDTQYF | TGTGCCAGCAGCCCGGGGTGGGATACGCAGTATTTT
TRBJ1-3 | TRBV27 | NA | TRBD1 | CASSPNWDRVSGNTIYF | TGTGCCAGCAGTCCGAATTGGGACAGGGTATCTGGAAACACCATATATTTT
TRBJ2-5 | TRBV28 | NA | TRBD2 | CASSGLAHKETQYF | TGTGCCAGCAGTGGACTAGCGCATAAAGAGACCCAGTACTTC
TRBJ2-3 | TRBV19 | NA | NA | CASSTPGTSTDTQYF | TGTGCCAGTAGCACCCCCGGGACTAGCACAGATACGCAGTATTTT
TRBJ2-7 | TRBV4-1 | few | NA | CASRPREGGSYEQYF | TGCGCCAGCAGGCCCCGCGAAGGGGGAAGCTACGAGCAGTACTTC